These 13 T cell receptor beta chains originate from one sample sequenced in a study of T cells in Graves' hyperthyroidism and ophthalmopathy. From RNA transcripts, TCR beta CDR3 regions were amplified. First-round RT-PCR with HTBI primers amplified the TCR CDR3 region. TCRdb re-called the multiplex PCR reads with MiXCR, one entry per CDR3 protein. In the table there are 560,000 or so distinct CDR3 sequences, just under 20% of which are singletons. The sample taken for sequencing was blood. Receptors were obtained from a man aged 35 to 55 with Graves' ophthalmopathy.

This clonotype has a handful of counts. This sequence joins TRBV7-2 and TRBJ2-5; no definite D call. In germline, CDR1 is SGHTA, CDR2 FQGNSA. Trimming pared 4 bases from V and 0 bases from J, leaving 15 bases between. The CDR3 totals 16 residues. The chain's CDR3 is CASSSSLGSYQETQYF. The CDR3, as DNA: TGTGCCAGCAGCTCCAGCCTTGGGTCGTACCAAGAGACCCAGTACTTC. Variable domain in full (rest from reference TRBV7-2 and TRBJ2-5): GAGVSQSPSNKVTEKGKDVELRCDPISGHTALYWYRQSLGQGLEFLIYFQGNSAPDKSGLPSDRFSAERTGGSVSTLTIQRTQQEDSAVYLCASSSSLGSYQETQYFGPGTRLLVL.

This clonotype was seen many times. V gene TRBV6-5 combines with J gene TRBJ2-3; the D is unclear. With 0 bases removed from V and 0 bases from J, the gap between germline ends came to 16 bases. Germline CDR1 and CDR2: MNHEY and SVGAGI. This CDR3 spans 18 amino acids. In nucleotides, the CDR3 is TGTGCCAGCAGTTACTCGACTGAACCTACGACAAGCACAGATACGCAGTATTTT. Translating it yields CASSYSTEPTTSTDTQYF.

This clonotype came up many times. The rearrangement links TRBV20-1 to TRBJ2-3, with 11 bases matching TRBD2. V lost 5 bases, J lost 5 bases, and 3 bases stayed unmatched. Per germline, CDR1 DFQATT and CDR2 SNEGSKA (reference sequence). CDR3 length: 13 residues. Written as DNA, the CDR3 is TGCAGTGCTCACGGACTAGCGGGAGATACGCAGTATTTT. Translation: CSAHGLAGDTQYF.

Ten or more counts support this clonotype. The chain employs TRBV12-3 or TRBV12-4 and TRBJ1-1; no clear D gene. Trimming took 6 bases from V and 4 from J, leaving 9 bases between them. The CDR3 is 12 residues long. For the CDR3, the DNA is TGTGCCAGCAGACGAAGAAGCACTGAAGCTTTCTTT. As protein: CASRRRSTEAFF.

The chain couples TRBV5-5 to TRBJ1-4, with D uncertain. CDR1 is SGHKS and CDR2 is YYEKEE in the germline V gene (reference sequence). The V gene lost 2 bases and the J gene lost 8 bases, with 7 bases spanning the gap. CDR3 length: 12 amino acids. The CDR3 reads CASSFSGEKLFF. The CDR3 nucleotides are TGTGCCAGCAGCTTCTCCGGGGAAAAACTGTTTTTT.

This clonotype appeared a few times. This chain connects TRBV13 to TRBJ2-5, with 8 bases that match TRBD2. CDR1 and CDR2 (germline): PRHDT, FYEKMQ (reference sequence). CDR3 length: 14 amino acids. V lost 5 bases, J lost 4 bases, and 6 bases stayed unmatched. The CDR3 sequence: CASSPGLVGETQYF. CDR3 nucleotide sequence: TGTGCCAGCAGCCCGGGACTAGTGGGAGAGACCCAGTACTTC.

CDR3 in DNA: TGCAGTGCTCAAGGGGGCAGTTTTGGCAATCAGCCCCAGCATTTT. Encoded protein: CSAQGGSFGNQPQHF. The gene calls are TRBV20-1 and TRBJ1-5; TRBD1 agrees at 7 bases. The CDR3 has 15 amino acids. J gave up 2 bases and V 5 bases, and 9 bases lay outside the gene matches. The V gene's germline CDR1 is DFQATT and CDR2 SNEGSKA (reference sequence).

The CDR3 protein is CASSLSAPGGTDTQYF. In nucleotides, the CDR3 is TGTGCCAGCAGTTTGTCGGCTCCCGGGGGCACAGATACGCAGTATTTT. The chain is built from TRBV12-3 or TRBV12-4 and TRBJ2-3, with D possibly matching TRBD2 (5 bases). This CDR3 is built from 16 residues. The V end lost 3 bases, the J end lost 1 base, and 14 bases lay between the germline ends.

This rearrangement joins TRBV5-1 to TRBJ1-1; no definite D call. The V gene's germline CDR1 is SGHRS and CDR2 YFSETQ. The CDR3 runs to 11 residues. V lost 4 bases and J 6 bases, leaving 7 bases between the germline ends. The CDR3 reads CASSGWAEAFF. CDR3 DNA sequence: TGCGCCAGCAGCGGGTGGGCTGAAGCTTTCTTT. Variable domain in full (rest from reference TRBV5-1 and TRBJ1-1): KAGVTQTPRYLIKTRGQQVTLSCSPISGHRSVSWYQQTPGQGLQFLFEYFSETQRNKGNFPGRFSGRQFSNSRSEMNVSTLELGDSALYLCASSGWAEAFFGQGTRLTVV.

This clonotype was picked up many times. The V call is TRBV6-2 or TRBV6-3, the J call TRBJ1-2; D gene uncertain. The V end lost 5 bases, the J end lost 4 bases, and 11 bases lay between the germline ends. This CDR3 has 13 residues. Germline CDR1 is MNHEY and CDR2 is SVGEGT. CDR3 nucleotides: TGTGCCAGCAGTAAGGCAGATTCCTATGGCTACACCTTC. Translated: CASSKADSYGYTF.

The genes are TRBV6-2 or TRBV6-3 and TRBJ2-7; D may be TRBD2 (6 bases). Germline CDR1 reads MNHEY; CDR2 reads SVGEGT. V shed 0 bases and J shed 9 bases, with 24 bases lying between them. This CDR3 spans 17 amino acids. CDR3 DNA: TGTGCCAGCAGTTACTCGACCCAGCGGCCGGGGGAATTTGGGCAGTACTTC. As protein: CASSYSTQRPGEFGQYF.

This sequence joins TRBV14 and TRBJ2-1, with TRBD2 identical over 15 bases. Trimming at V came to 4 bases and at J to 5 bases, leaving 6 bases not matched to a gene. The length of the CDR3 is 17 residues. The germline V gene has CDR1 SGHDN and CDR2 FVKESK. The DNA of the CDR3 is TGTGCCAGCAGCCGTGGACTAGCGGGGGGGGTTAACAATGAGCAGTTCTTC. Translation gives CASSRGLAGGVNNEQFF. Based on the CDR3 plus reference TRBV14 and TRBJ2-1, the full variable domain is EAGVTQFPSHSVIEKGQTVTLRCDPISGHDNLYWYRRVMGKEIKFLLHFVKESKQDESGMPNNRFLAERTGGTYSTLKVQPAELEDSGVYFCASSRGLAGGVNNEQFFGPGTRLTVL.

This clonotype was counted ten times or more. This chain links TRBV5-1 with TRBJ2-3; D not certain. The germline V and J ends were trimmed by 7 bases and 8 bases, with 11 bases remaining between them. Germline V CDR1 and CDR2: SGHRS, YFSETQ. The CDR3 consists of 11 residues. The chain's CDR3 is CASASGVTQYF. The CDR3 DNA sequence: TGCGCCAGCGCCTCAGGTGTTACGCAGTATTTT.